These T cell receptor beta chains were read from a single sample in a study of T-cell reconstitution after alpha-beta-depleted transplantation in children. TCRdb reprocessed the PCR reads via MiXCR and lists one record per CDR3 protein. This sample has about 610,000 distinct CDR3 sequences; roughly a tenth occur once, and the top ten carry about 4%. The sample consisted of PBMCs from the stem cell graft donor, taken from the stem cell graft. The source is a human donor who donated a stem cell graft to a child with acute myeloid leukemia. The CDR3 runs from the conserved cysteine through the conserved F or W. D genes are given only for firm matches. Only some rows state a clone size, as once, few, many or a class for expanded clones.

>TRBD1|few|TRBV7-9|TRBJ1-2
TGTGCCAGCAGCTTAATCGGGGACAGAAGGAACTATGGCTACACCTTC
CASSLIGDRRNYGYTF
>.|many|TRBV5-1|TRBJ1-5
TGCGCCAGCAGCTTGGAAGGGACGAATCAGCCCCAGCATTTT
CASSLEGTNQPQHF
>.|.|TRBV7-2|TRBJ2-3
TGTGCCAGCAGCTCCCGGGGGTTAAGCACAGATACGCAGTATTTT
CASSSRGLSTDTQYF
>TRBD1|few|TRBV7-2|TRBJ2-5
TGTGCCAGCAGCTTAGCTATCCGGGACAGGGGGCGAGAGACCCAGTACTTC
CASSLAIRDRGRETQYF
>.|few|TRBV11-2|TRBJ2-5
TGTGCCAGCAGCTTCGGAGCAGCAGGCGGGACCCAGTACTTC
CASSFGAAGGTQYF
>.|few|TRBV5-6|TRBJ2-7
TGTGCCAGCAGCTTGACGGGGTCTAGCCACGAGCAGTACTTC
CASSLTGSSHEQYF
>.|.|TRBV2|TRBJ2-7
TGTGCCAGCAGTGGCCTCCAGCCATCTACCTCCTACGAGCAGTACTTC
CASSGLQPSTSYEQYF
>TRBD1|many|TRBV6-5|TRBJ2-2
TGTGCCAGCAGTTACGGACAGGGGGCGAGCACCGGGGAGCTGTTTTTT
CASSYGQGASTGELFF
>.|many|TRBV29-1|TRBJ2-1
TGCAGCGTCGGCATCGGGGCCTTATACAATGAGCAGTTCTTC
CSVGIGALYNEQFF
>TRBD2|many|TRBV12-3/TRBV12-4|TRBJ2-7
TGTGCCAGCAGTTTATTAGCGGGACAAGGCTACGAGCAGTACTTC
CASSLLAGQGYEQYF
>TRBD2|many|TRBV28|TRBJ2-1
TGTGCCAGCAGTTTCATAGGGGTAGCGGGCATCTACAATGAGCAGTTCTTC
CASSFIGVAGIYNEQFF
>.|.|TRBV14|TRBJ1-1
TGTGCCAGCAGCATACATGGACAGAACACTGAAGCTTTCTTT
CASSIHGQNTEAFF
>.|few|TRBV3-1|TRBJ2-7
TGTGCCAGCAGCCAAGATGGATGGCGGAACGGAAGAGGCTACGAGCAGTACTTC
CASSQDGWRNGRGYEQYF
>.|few|TRBV6-2/TRBV6-3|TRBJ2-5
TGTGCCAGCAGCCAGAATCGCGCTTCGGGGGAGACCCAGTACTTC
CASSQNRASGETQYF
>.|.|TRBV4-2|TRBJ1-2
TGTGCCAGCAGCCAAGATGACGCGGGGGGCTATGGCTACACCTTC
CASSQDDAGGYGYTF
>.|many|TRBV3-1|TRBJ2-5
TGTGCCAGCAGCGAAAGAGGAGTTACAGAGACCCAGTACTTC
CASSERGVTETQYF